A selection of T cell receptor beta chains follows, all from one sample in a study of control samples from healthy donors and cancer patients. TCRdb's copy holds only in-frame clones and misses some; the assay was immunoSEQ multiplex PCR. The data contain more than 150,000 clones, approximately 90% of them singletons. The sample taken for sequencing was blood. The receptor set was obtained from a woman in her 30s in good health. The CDR3 runs from the conserved cysteine through the conserved F or W. D genes are given only for firm matches. Part of the rows lack a size; the others show once, few, many or a class for expanded clones.

CDR3 protein | CDR3 DNA | J gene | V gene | D gene | clone size
CASSSPGTSAGELFF | TGTGCCAGCAGTTCACCCGGGACATCCGCCGGGGAGCTGTTTTTT | TRBJ2-2 | TRBV28 | - | -
CASSLSLAGAETQYF | TGTGCCAGCAGCTTGTCCCTAGCGGGAGCTGAGACCCAGTACTTC | TRBJ2-5 | TRBV5-4 | TRBD2 | -
CASSLDSGRAKNEQYF | TGTGCCAGCAGCTTAGATAGCGGGAGGGCGAAGAACGAGCAGTACTTC | TRBJ2-7 | TRBV7-2 | TRBD2 | -
CASSLGLQGNTEAFF | TGTGCCAGCAGCTTGGGGCTTCAGGGAAACACTGAAGCTTTCTTT | TRBJ1-1 | TRBV5-5 | - | -
CASSLAAVSGNTIYF | TGTGCCAGCAGCTTAGCTGCCGTCTCTGGAAACACCATATATTTT | TRBJ1-3 | TRBV7-9 | - | -
CASSLEPGGEQFF | TGTGCCAGCAGCCTAGAACCTGGCGGTGAGCAGTTCTTC | TRBJ2-1 | TRBV3-1/TRBV3-2 | - | once
CASSYTGLTEAFF | TGTGCCAGCAGTTACACAGGGCTCACTGAAGCTTTCTTT | TRBJ1-1 | TRBV6-5 | - | -
CASSRSGTGGVGYNSPLHF | TGTGCCAGTAGCCGCTCCGGGACAGGGGGCGTTGGCTATAATTCACCCCTCCACTTT | TRBJ1-6 | TRBV19 | TRBD1 | -
CASGPDPEGQPQHF | TGTGCTAGTGGTCCGGACCCGGAGGGTCAGCCCCAGCATTTT | TRBJ1-5 | TRBV12-5 | - | -
CASSLETVNNSPLHF | TGTGCCAGCAGCCTCGAGACGGTTAATAATTCACCCCTCCACTTT | TRBJ1-6 | TRBV7-9 | - | -
CASSQETGVTYGYTF | TGCGCCAGCAGCCAAGAGACAGGGGTTACCTATGGCTACACCTTC | TRBJ1-2 | TRBV4-3 | TRBD1 | -
CASSPVRTGPYEQYF | TGTGCCAGCAGCCCAGTCCGGACAGGACCATACGAGCAGTACTTC | TRBJ2-7 | TRBV7-2 | TRBD1 | -
CASSYSFGAPLHF | TGTGCCAGCAGTTACTCATTCGGGGCTCCCCTGCATTTT | TRBJ1-5 | TRBV6-5 | - | -
CASSEVGQQGDTQYF | TGTGCCAGCAGTGAAGTGGGGCAGCAGGGAGATACGCAGTATTTT | TRBJ2-3 | TRBV6-1 | - | -
CASSLIAGAGEQYF | TGTGCCAGCAGCTTAATAGCGGGAGCGGGCGAGCAGTACTTC | TRBJ2-7 | TRBV7-6 | TRBD2 | -
CASRDPTSSGANVLTF | TGTGCCAGCAGGGACCCTACGAGCTCTGGGGCCAACGTCCTGACTTTC | TRBJ2-6 | TRBV2 | - | -
CASSPGLAGDTQYF | TGTGCCAGCAGCCCGGGACTAGCGGGAGATACGCAGTATTTT | TRBJ2-3 | TRBV7-2 | TRBD2 | -
CASSGSGIAKNIQYF | TGTGCCAGCAGTGGATCAGGGATAGCCAAAAACATTCAGTACTTC | TRBJ2-4 | TRBV25-1 | - | -
CASSVTSGYEQYF | TGTGCCAGCAGCGTTACTAGCGGCTACGAGCAGTACTTC | TRBJ2-7 | TRBV9 | TRBD2 | once
CASSSDSNEQFF | TGTGCCAGCAGCTCGGACTCCAATGAGCAGTTCTTC | TRBJ2-1 | TRBV7-3 | - | -
CASSIGGLAGQETQYF | TGTGCCAGTAGTATCGGGGGACTAGCGGGACAAGAGACCCAGTACTTC | TRBJ2-5 | TRBV19 | TRBD2 | -
CASSNTGAATEAFF | TGCGCCAGCAGTAATACAGGGGCGGCCACTGAAGCTTTCTTT | TRBJ1-1 | TRBV10-1 | TRBD1 | -
CASSFPTGTETQYF | TGTGCCAGCAGTTTTCCGACAGGGACGGAGACCCAGTACTTC | TRBJ2-5 | TRBV6-6 | TRBD1 | -
CASSLGGIRAEKLFF | TGTGCCAGCAGTTTAGGCGGGATCCGGGCGGAAAAACTGTTTTTT | TRBJ1-4 | TRBV2 | - | -
CASNRGYYGYTF | TGTGCCAGCAACCGCGGCTACTATGGCTACACCTTC | TRBJ1-2 | TRBV12-3/TRBV12-4 | - | -
CASSIAEQATQHF | TGTGCCAGTAGTATAGCGGAGCAAGCGACCCAGCACTTC | TRBJ2-5 | TRBV19 | - | -
CASSRARDGEKLFF | TGTGCCAGCAGCCGGGCCAGGGATGGTGAAAAACTGTTTTTT | TRBJ1-4 | TRBV4-2 | - | -
CASSYSQGTNEKLFF | TGTGCCAGCAGTTATTCACAGGGAACTAATGAAAAACTGTTTTTT | TRBJ1-4 | TRBV6-2/TRBV6-3 | - | -
CASSPRALGANEKLFF | TGTGCCAGCAGCCCTCGGGCCCTTGGAGCTAATGAAAAACTGTTTTTT | TRBJ1-4 | TRBV7-2 | - | -
CATSDFGDQPQHF | TGTGCCACCAGTGATTTCGGGGATCAGCCCCAGCATTTT | TRBJ1-5 | TRBV24-1 | - | -
CASSQGGLGRDTDTQYF | TGCGCCAGCAGCCAGGGGGGGTTGGGGCGCGACACAGATACGCAGTATTTT | TRBJ2-3 | TRBV4-1 | TRBD2 | few
CASSYERRNTEAFF | TGTGCCAGCAGTTACGAGCGGAGGAACACTGAAGCTTTCTTT | TRBJ1-1 | TRBV6-5 | - | -
CASSPRVRAAGELFF | TGCGCCAGCAGCCCCAGGGTACGTGCCGCCGGGGAGCTGTTTTTT | TRBJ2-2 | TRBV4-1 | - | -
CASGSLGGQETQYF | TGTGCCAGCGGTTCGTTGGGGGGACAAGAGACCCAGTACTTC | TRBJ2-5 | TRBV28 | - | -
CASSQEAGGPADTQYF | TGTGCCAGCAGCCAAGAGGCGGGAGGGCCGGCAGATACGCAGTATTTT | TRBJ2-3 | TRBV3-1/TRBV3-2 | TRBD2 | -
CASSPGQKNTEAFF | TGTGCCAGCAGCCCGGGACAGAAGAACACTGAAGCTTTCTTT | TRBJ1-1 | TRBV3-1/TRBV3-2 | TRBD1 | -